The 23 T cell receptor beta chains reported below all come from one sample, sequenced in a study of molecular identifiers for immune sequencing clone quantification. TCRdb itself ran the PCR reads through MiXCR, one entry per CDR3 protein. The table lists about half a million distinct CDR3 sequences, about a fifth of them singletons, with approximately 0.84% in the top ten. Sample: naive CD8+ T cells from blood, with Jurkat cell RNA spiked in. Noted subset: FACS-sorted CD8+CD4-CCR7+CD45RA+ naive T cells. Source of these receptors: a human donor in good health. Some libraries in this study had Jurkat cell RNA spiked in.

There are many counts of this clonotype. The J gene is TRBJ2-3, the V gene TRBV7-9; 7 bases line up with TRBD2. The germline V gene encodes CDR1 SEHNR and CDR2 FQNEAQ (reference sequence). Losses at the gene ends were 4 bases for V and 1 base for J; bases not matched to a gene: 11. The CDR3 spans 17 residues. CDR3: CASSSLAGDWGTDTQYF. The DNA for the CDR3 is TGTGCCAGCAGCTCCCTGGCGGGGGATTGGGGCACAGATACGCAGTATTTT.

The J gene is TRBJ2-3, the V gene TRBV27; D remains ambiguous. The CDR3 loop spans 15 amino acids. Trimming shortened V by 3 bases and J by 3 bases, and 13 bases separated the two germline ends. Germline values: CDR1 MNHEY, CDR2 SMNVEV (reference sequence). CDR3 DNA: TGTGCCAGCAGTTTTTTCTCGGCGTCGACAGATACGCAGTATTTT. It translates to CASSFFSASTDTQYF.

This clonotype was seen ten or more times. The chain recombines TRBV7-2 with TRBJ2-7, with 7 bases aligning to TRBD2. The J segment lost 6 bases and the V segment lost 1 base, leaving 12 bases of the junction unmatched. The CDR3 runs to 16 residues. Per germline, CDR1 SGHTA and CDR2 FQGNSA. The CDR3 sequence is CASSLGAWGGSFEQYF. In DNA, the CDR3 is TGTGCCAGCAGCTTAGGGGCCTGGGGCGGGAGTTTCGAGCAGTACTTC.

The V and J genes are TRBV12-3 or TRBV12-4 and TRBJ2-2; TRBD1 agrees at 7 bases. V gave up 6 bases and J gave up 6 bases; unmatched junction bases: 13. This CDR3 is 16 amino acids long. The CDR3 region has the DNA TGTGCCAGCAGGCCAGACAGGGTTGATGTCTCCGGGGAGCTGTTTTTT. Translation gives CASRPDRVDVSGELFF.

This clonotype was counted only a few times. The chain has TRBV12-3 or TRBV12-4 and TRBJ2-5, with 9 bases matching TRBD2. This CDR3 contains 15 residues. Losses at the gene ends were 2 bases for V and 5 bases for J; bases not matched to a gene: 6. The CDR3 here is CASSLLRGGSETQYF. Here the CDR3 DNA reads TGTGCCAGCAGTTTATTGCGGGGGGGCTCGGAGACCCAGTACTTC.

The sample holds many counts of this clonotype. The chain uses TRBV5-7 and TRBJ2-2; D gene uncertain. TRBV5-7 is marked as an open reading frame, function uncertain. CDR3 length: 15 residues. V was trimmed by 2 bases and J by 5 bases, leaving 13 bases between them. For the CDR3, the DNA is TGTGCCAGCAGCTTTCAAATTCTCACGACCGGGGAGCTGTTTTTT. Amino acids: CASSFQILTTGELFF.

About this clonotype itself: It is likely a read error, because the conserved phenylalanine at the end of the CDR3 is missing. The chain recombines TRBV11-2 with TRBJ2-7; D is ambiguous. V shed 1 base and J shed 3 bases, with 7 bases lying between them. The CDR3 runs 13 residues. CDR1 is SGHAT, CDR2 FQNNGV, per germline. For the CDR3, the DNA is TGTGCCAGCAGCTTAGGACCGAGCTACGAGCAGTACCTC. Its protein product is CASSLGPSYEQYL.

This clonotype was counted at least ten times. The chain uses TRBV5-1 and TRBJ2-7; D gene unclear. Trimming stripped 0 bases from V and 5 bases from J, with 12 bases between. CDR1 and CDR2 (germline): SGHRS, YFSETQ. This CDR3 contains 14 residues. DNA of the CDR3: TGCGCCAGCAGCTTGGGCAGGCCCATGGACGAGCAGTACTTC. Protein sequence: CASSLGRPMDEQYF.

The gene calls are TRBV6-1 and TRBJ2-1, with D perhaps TRBD2 (6 bases). The CDR3 covers 14 residues. Germline assignment: CDR1 MNHNS and CDR2 SASEGT. The ends were cut back, 4 bases at V and 5 bases at J, with 12 bases in the middle. In DNA, the CDR3 is TGTGCCAGCAGTGCCGGGACTCGAGACAATGAGCAGTTCTTC. Its protein product is CASSAGTRDNEQFF.

This clonotype has a count of ten or more. The V call is TRBV4-3, the J call TRBJ1-2; TRBD1 agrees at 9 bases. V gave up 3 bases and J gave up 4 bases; unmatched junction bases: 6. The CDR3 contains 15 residues. CDR1 LGHNA and CDR2 YSLEER come from the germline V gene. CDR3 nucleotides: TGCGCCAGCAGCCAGGACAGGGGACGGTCCTATGGCTACACCTTC. Translating it yields CASSQDRGRSYGYTF.

This clonotype showed up many times. The rearrangement uses TRBV28 and TRBJ2-7; 10 nucleotides match TRBD2. Trimming removed 3 bases from V and 2 bases from J; junction bases left unmatched: 1. Germline values: CDR1 MDHEN, CDR2 SYDVKM. CDR3 length: 14 amino acids. Here the CDR3 reads CASSLGLAPYEQYF. Here the CDR3 DNA reads TGTGCCAGCAGTTTGGGACTAGCGCCCTACGAGCAGTACTTC.

This clonotype has more than one count but fewer than ten. The V gene is TRBV6-2 or TRBV6-3, the J gene TRBJ2-1; TRBD2 aligns across 12 bases. Germline values: CDR1 MNHEY, CDR2 SVGEGT. J lost 9 bases, V lost 0 bases, and 3 bases had no gene match. The CDR3 covers 15 residues. Here the CDR3 reads CASSYSTSGGTEQFF. Written as DNA, the CDR3 is TGTGCCAGCAGTTACTCAACTAGCGGGGGGACTGAGCAGTTCTTC.

This clonotype was observed at least ten times. This chain links TRBV20-1 with TRBJ2-3; D call uncertain. Germline CDR1 is DFQATT and CDR2 is SNEGSKA (reference sequence). The V end lost 0 bases, the J end lost 3 bases, and 10 bases lay between the germline ends. The CDR3 consists of 14 residues. The DNA for the CDR3 is TGCAGTGCTAGAGATCGGGTTCGTACAGATACGCAGTATTTT. Encoded protein: CSARDRVRTDTQYF.

The V and J genes are TRBV11-2 and TRBJ1-3; D remains ambiguous. In germline, CDR1 is SGHAT, CDR2 FQNNGV. This CDR3 has 15 residues. V lost 5 bases and J 0 bases, leaving 11 bases between the germline ends. CDR3 loop: CASSPGRNSGNTIYF. CDR3 coding DNA: TGTGCCAGCAGCCCCGGCAGGAACTCTGGAAACACCATATATTTT.

This clonotype was found a few times. The rearrangement links TRBV4-1 to TRBJ2-3; no reliable D call. The V gene's germline CDR1 is MGHRA and CDR2 YSYEKL. The CDR3 spans 16 residues. Trimming cost V 3 bases and J 3 bases, with 16 bases left between them. The CDR3 region has the DNA TGCGCCAGCAGCCATGAAGTAGTAACCGGAACAGATACGCAGTATTTT. Amino acids: CASSHEVVTGTDTQYF.

The table lists this clonotype with a count of one. The J gene is TRBJ2-1, the V gene TRBV9; TRBD2 matches at 9 bases. Trimming at V came to 3 bases and at J to 4 bases, leaving 8 bases not matched to a gene. Per the germline V gene, CDR1 is SGDLS and CDR2 is YYNGEE. The CDR3 consists of 16 residues. CDR3 DNA: TGTGCCAGCAGCGCTTACCCAGCGGGAGGTTACAATGAGCAGTTCTTC. Protein sequence: CASSAYPAGGYNEQFF.

A note on this clonotype: The conserved final phenylalanine or tryptophan is absent from the CDR3, which likely points to a read error. This sequence joins TRBV4-1 and TRBJ1-1; TRBD1 agrees at 7 bases. The ends lost 0 bases at V and 2 bases at J; junction bases unmatched: 9. This CDR3 region has 17 residues. In germline, CDR1 is MGHRA, CDR2 YSYEKL. For the CDR3, the DNA is TGCGCCAGCAGCCAAGAAGCCCCGACAGGGTATAACACTGAAGCTTTCTCT. This translates into CASSQEAPTGYNTEAFS.

The chain uses TRBV5-6 and TRBJ2-3; D gene ambiguous. The CDR3 is made up of 16 amino acids. Germline CDR1 reads SGHDT; CDR2 reads YYEEEE. Trimming removed 1 base at V and 0 bases at J, with 12 bases between. CDR3 in DNA: TGTGCCAGCAGCTTGTGGCGAACATCTAGCACAGATACGCAGTATTTT. Translated, it gives CASSLWRTSSTDTQYF.

This clonotype was picked up a small number of times. The V call is TRBV7-2, the J call TRBJ2-7, with 11 bases fitting TRBD2. The germline V gene has CDR1 SGHTA and CDR2 FQGNSA. The length of the CDR3 is 17 residues. The V segment lost 1 base and the J segment 4 bases; nucleotides outside the gene matches: 9. This CDR3 reads CASSLDLTSGDYYEQYF. CDR3 sequence (DNA): TGTGCCAGCAGCTTAGATTTGACTAGCGGGGATTATTACGAGCAGTACTTC.

This clonotype came up a few times. J is TRBJ1-4 and V is TRBV7-9, with D maybe TRBD1 (6 bases). V was shortened by 0 bases and J by 7 bases, with 15 bases between the two germline ends. Germline V lookup: CDR1 SEHNR, CDR2 FQNEAQ (reference sequence). The CDR3 contains 16 residues. The CDR3 loop is CASSLAQAGAAEKLFF. In nucleotides, the CDR3 is TGTGCCAGCAGCTTAGCGCAGGCAGGGGCGGCTGAAAAACTGTTTTTT.

The chain is built from TRBV20-1 and TRBJ2-1; 13 bases are a match to TRBD2. This CDR3 is built from 16 residues. CDR1 is DFQATT, CDR2 SNEGSKA, per germline (reference sequence). V was pared by 2 bases and J by 4 bases, with 5 bases of the junction left unmatched. The CDR3 protein is CSARTGTSGMYNEQFF. The CDR3 DNA reads TGCAGTGCTAGAACCGGGACTAGCGGGATGTACAATGAGCAGTTCTTC.

This clonotype was counted only a few times. A much larger clone lies a single base off, so this may be a read error. V gene TRBV7-9 combines with J gene TRBJ1-6; D unresolved. The V gene's germline CDR1 is SEHNR and CDR2 FQNEAQ (reference sequence). V dropped 7 bases and J dropped 0 bases, with 10 bases sitting between them. CDR3 length equals 15 residues. CDR3 protein: CASNYQSSYNSPLHF. The CDR3 nucleotides are TGTGCCAGCAACTACCAAAGCTCCTATAATTCACCCCTCCACTTT.

The rearrangement joins TRBV6-2 or TRBV6-3 to TRBJ2-2; D possibly matches TRBD1 or TRBD2 (5 bases each). The CDR3 contains 17 residues. Looked up from germline, CDR1 is MNHEY and CDR2 is SVGEGT. V lost 5 bases to trimming and J lost 0 bases, with 16 bases between them. CDR3 sequence (DNA): TGTGCCAGCAGTCACGCCCGGGACCGAGCGAACACCGGGGAGCTGTTTTTT. Amino acid sequence: CASSHARDRANTGELFF.